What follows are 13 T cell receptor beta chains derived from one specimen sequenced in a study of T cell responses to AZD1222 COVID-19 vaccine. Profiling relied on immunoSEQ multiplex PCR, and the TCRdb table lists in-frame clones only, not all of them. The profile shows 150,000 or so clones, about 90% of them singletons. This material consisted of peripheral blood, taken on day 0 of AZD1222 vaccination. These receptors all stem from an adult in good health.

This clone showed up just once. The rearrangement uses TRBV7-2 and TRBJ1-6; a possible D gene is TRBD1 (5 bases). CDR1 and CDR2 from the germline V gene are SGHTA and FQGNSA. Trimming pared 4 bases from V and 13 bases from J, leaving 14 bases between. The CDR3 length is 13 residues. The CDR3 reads CASSSGREGPLHF. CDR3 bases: TGTGCCAGCAGCTCCGGACGGGAGGGGCCCCTCCACTTT.

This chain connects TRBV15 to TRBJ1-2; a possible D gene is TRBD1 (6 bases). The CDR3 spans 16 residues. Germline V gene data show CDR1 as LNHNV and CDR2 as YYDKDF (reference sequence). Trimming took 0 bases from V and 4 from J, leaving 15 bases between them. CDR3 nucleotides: TGTGCCACCAGCAGAGATTTGTCGGACAGAATCTATGGCTACACCTTC. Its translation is CATSRDLSDRIYGYTF. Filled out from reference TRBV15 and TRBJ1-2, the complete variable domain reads DAMVIQNPRYQVTQFGKPVTLSCSQTLNHNVMYWYQQKSSQAPKLLFHYYDKDFNNEADTPDNFQSRRPNTSFCFLDIRSPGLGDTAMYLCATSRDLSDRIYGYTFGSGTRLTVV.

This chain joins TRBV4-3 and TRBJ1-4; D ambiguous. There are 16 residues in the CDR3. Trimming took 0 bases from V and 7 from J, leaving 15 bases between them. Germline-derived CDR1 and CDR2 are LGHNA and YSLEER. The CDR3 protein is CASSQDRRVPSEKLFF. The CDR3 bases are TGCGCCAGCAGCCAAGATCGGAGGGTGCCTAGTGAAAAACTGTTTTTT.

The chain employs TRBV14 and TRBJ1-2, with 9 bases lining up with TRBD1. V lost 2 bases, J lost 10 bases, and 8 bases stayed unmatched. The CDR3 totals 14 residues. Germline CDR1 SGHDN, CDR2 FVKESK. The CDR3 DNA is TGTGCCAGCAGCCAACCTGGACAGGGGCCGGACTACACCTTC. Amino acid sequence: CASSQPGQGPDYTF.

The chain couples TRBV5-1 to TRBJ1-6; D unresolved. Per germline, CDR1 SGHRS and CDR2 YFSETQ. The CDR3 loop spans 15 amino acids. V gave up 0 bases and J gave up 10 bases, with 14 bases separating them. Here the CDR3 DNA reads TGCGCCAGCAGCTTGGGACCCGAAGCGGCCTCACCCCTCCACTTT. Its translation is CASSLGPEAASPLHF.

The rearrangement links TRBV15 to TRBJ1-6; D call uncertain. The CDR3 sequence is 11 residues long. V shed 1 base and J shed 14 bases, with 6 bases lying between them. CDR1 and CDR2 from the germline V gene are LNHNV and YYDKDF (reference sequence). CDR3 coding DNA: TGTGCCACCAGCAGAGGTGGGACCCTCCACTTT. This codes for CATSRGGTLHF.

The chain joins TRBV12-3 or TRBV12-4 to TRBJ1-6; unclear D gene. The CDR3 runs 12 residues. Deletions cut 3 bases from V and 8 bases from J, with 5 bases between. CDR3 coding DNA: TGTGCCAGCAGTTTTCTGGATTCACCCCTCCACTTT. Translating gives CASSFLDSPLHF.

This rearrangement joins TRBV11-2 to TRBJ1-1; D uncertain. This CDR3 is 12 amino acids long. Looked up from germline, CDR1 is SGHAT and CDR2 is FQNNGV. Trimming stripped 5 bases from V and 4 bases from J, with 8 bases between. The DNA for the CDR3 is TGTGCCAGCAGCGAGGAAGTCACTGAAGCTTTCTTT. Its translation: CASSEEVTEAFF.

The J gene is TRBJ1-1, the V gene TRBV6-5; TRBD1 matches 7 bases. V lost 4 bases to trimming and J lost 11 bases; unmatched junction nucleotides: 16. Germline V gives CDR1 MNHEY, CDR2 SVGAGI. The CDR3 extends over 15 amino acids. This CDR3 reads CASSWLTGSLAQAFF. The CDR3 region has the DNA TGTGCCAGCAGTTGGCTGACAGGGAGCTTGGCGCAGGCTTTCTTT.

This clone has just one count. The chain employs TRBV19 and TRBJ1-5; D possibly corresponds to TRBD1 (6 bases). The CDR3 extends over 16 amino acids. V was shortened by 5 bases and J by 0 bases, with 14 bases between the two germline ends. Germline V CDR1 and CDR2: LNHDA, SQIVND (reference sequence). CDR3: CASSPSRTASNQPQHF. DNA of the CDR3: TGTGCCAGTAGTCCCTCCCGGACAGCTAGCAATCAGCCCCAGCATTTT.

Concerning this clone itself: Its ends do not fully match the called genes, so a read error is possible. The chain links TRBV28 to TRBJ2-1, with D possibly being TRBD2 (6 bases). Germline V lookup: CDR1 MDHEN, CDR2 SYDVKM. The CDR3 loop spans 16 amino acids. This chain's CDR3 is CASRRRGSVVSGKGVF. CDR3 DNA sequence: TGTGCCAGCAGAAGGAGGGGTTCGGTGGTTAGCGGCAAAGGCGTCTTC.

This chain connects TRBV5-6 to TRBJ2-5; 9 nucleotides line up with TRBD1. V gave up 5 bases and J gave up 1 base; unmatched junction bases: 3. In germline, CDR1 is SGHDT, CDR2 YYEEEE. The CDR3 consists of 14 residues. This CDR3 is CASRPTGGQETQYF. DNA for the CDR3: TGTGCCAGCAGACCGACAGGGGGCCAAGAGACCCAGTACTTC.

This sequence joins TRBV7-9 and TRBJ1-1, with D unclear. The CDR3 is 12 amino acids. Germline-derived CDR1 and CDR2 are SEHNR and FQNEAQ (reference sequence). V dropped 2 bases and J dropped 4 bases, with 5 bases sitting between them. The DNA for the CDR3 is TGTGCCAGCAGCTTAATGGGCACTGAAGCTTTCTTT. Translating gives CASSLMGTEAFF.